Reported below is one T cell receptor beta chain. The antigen remains undetermined. The data originate from a study of a mutant IDH1 vaccine in newly diagnosed glioma. Study-wide background: Therapy received beforehand was radiotherapy, temozolomide, or both, with most patients given both.

TCRdb keeps only in-frame clones here, not all; method: immunoSEQ multiplex PCR. The sample includes approximately 54,000 clones, roughly 80% seen only once; the top ten take about a fifth. Points from the study as a whole: It was 93.3% of patients that developed vaccine-induced immune responses.

As to time point: baseline, week 1 (first vaccination visit). Treatment: pre-vaccination baseline after standard-of-care therapy. Each tumor in the donors was a new WHO grade 3 or 4 astrocytoma, IDH1-mutant and ATRX-lost. The sequencing here drew on PBMCs, taken from a glioma patient treated with radiotherapy, temozolomide or both. The TCR sequence derives from a man aged 18 to 29 with glioma.

This CDR3 is CASSYRDRVVQGYGYTF. The CDR3 region has the DNA TGTGCCAGCAGCTACCGGGACAGGGTAGTTCAGGGCTATGGCTACACCTTC. The chain recombines TRBV5-6 with TRBJ1-2, with TRBD1 matching over 9 bases. This CDR3 has 17 amino acids. Germline-derived CDR1 and CDR2 are SGHDT and YYEEEE. V was pared by 3 bases and J by 4 bases, with 13 bases of the junction left unmatched.